This T cell receptor (beta chain) was identified in a study of early T cells in non-severe SARS-CoV-2 infection. Across the whole study: RNA in bulk from unsorted whole blood was sequenced, and chains were unpaired.

Germline lookup yields CDR1 SNHLY and CDR2 FYNNEI. V was clipped by 7 bases and J by 5 bases, with 12 bases between them. The CDR3 contains 12 residues. This clonotype was observed a few times. Individually, cDNA molecules had unique molecular identifiers attached to them. TCRdb analysed the 5' RACE reads with MiXCR anew, one entry per CDR3 protein. The sample holds 21,000 or so distinct CDR3 sequences, roughly 5.3% seen once. The sequence derives from an adult who was a healthcare worker with PCR-confirmed SARS-CoV-2 infection or an uninfected control (not recorded which). Sequenced input: whole blood. J is TRBJ2-7 and V is TRBV2; D ambiguous. CDR3 coding DNA: TGTGCCAGCATTGGGCAGGTCAACGAGCAGTACTTC. The encoded protein is CASIGQVNEQYF.